This TCR beta chain stems from a study of shared clonotypes between healthy human individuals. This CDR3 contains 16 residues. The germline gives CDR1 LGHNA, CDR2 YSLEER. The V end lost 0 bases, the J end lost 0 bases, and 9 bases lay between the germline ends. Repertoires were generated with immunoSEQ multiplex PCR, while TCRdb's copy carries only in-frame clones and drops some. The table includes under 600,000 clones, 60% to 80% detected once. Material for sequencing was PBMCs. The V call is TRBV4-3, the J call TRBJ2-4, with D tentatively TRBD2 (5 bases). The origin of this receptor is a woman aged 40 to 49 in good health. Some clones in this sample may be carry-over from other donors' samples. The CDR3 here is CASSQDLGVAKNIQYF. The CDR3 region has the DNA TGCGCCAGCAGCCAAGATTTGGGAGTAGCCAAAAACATTCAGTACTTC.